This TCR beta chain is from a study of OX40 agonist ivuxolimab in advanced cancers. A note on the overall study: The costimulatory receptor OX40 (CD134) was targeted by ivuxolimab, a fully human IgG2 agonistic monoclonal antibody. Intravenous ivuxolimab was administered to patients every 2 weeks at six dose levels: 0.01, 0.1, 0.3, 1.5, 3 and 10 mg/kg. Of the roughly 52 dose-escalation patients, hepatocellular carcinoma was present in about 20, melanoma in approximately 15, renal cell carcinoma in 9 and head and neck cancer in 9. In the dose-escalation cohort, 75% to 90% of patients were male, and the mean age was approximately 60 years with a range of roughly 20 to 79. Patients were allowed to have had prior anti-PD-1, anti-PD-L1 or anti-CTLA-4 therapy, and 30% to 50% of the dose-escalation patients had previously received checkpoint inhibitors. Partial responses occurred in three dose-escalation patients, of whom one had hepatocellular carcinoma and two had cutaneous melanoma. The point of sequencing TCRbeta in the periphery was to test whether ivuxolimab changed TCR sequence diversity and drove clonal T-cell expansion. The paper reports the monotherapy dose-escalation portion (N of about 47 patients) of the phase I ivuxolimab trial.

V and J are trimmed by 1 base and 6 bases, and the gene matches miss 4 bases of the junction. CDR1 is given as SEHNR and CDR2 as FQNEAQ, both from the germline V gene (reference sequence). There are 15 amino acids in the CDR3, from cysteine to phenylalanine inclusive. Kept here is only the CDR3 DNA, which spans 45 bases and is read in frame from base 1. Patients with autoimmune disease history or receiving systemic immunosuppression were excluded from the trial. Peripheral blood for TCR sequencing was collected from all dose cohorts at baseline, on cycle 4 day 1, and on cycle 7 day 1. The samples were drawn from a first-in-human, open-label, multicenter phase I dose-escalation trial of ivuxolimab. Adults with locally advanced or metastatic head and neck squamous cell, hepatocellular, melanoma or renal cell carcinoma were enrolled in the trial. CD4+ and CD8+ T cells were sorted separately from peripheral blood before TCR sequencing.

To note about this clone: The clone's antigen remains unknown. Base qualities are not at hand, and no much larger clone is one base apart.

Overall study outcomes, separate from this receptor: In the 0.1-3.0 mg/kg groups, partial responders were among the patients with the lowest normalized peripheral clonal expansion, particularly in CD8+ T cells. Clonal expansion of both CD4+ and CD8+ blood T cells was observed from baseline to week 6 at doses 0.1 to 3.0 mg/kg. Which antigens the clonally expanded peripheral T cells were specific for was not determined. On average, CD8+ T cells showed more expanded clones than CD4+ T cells after ivuxolimab. Low levels of normalized T-cell clonal expansion were also seen in some nonresponding patients.

Genomic DNA was isolated from the sorted cells so that the TCRbeta CDR3 region could be sequenced. The immunoSEQ Assay was used for sequencing of TCRbeta CDR3 regions. TCRdb carries this immuneACCESS record with in-frame sequences only. Its versions omit some clonotypes, under half of them owing to an unresolved V gene in the studies checked, with the rest unexplained. The sample table records around 100,000 clones; about 87% of these occur just once. The ten biggest clones cover around 1.5% of the sample. The input for sequencing was CD4+ or CD8+ T cells sorted from blood, taken in a trial of the OX40 agonist ivuxolimab. The chain uses TRBV7-9 and TRBJ2-7; 12 of the junction bases match TRBD1. The sequence came from an adult with an advanced solid tumor such as melanoma, head and neck, liver or kidney cancer. The DNA sequence follows: TGTGCCAGCAGCTTAGGGGGACAGGGGGCAGGCGAGCAGTACTTC. Its protein product is CASSLGGQGAGEQYF.